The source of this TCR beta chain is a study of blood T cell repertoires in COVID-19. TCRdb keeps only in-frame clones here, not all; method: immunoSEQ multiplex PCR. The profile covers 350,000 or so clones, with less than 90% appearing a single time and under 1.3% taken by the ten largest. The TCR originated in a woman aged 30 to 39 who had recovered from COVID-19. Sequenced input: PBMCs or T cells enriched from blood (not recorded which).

The CDR3 bases are TGTGCCAGCAGTCCCATGAACACTGAAGCTTTCTTT. Encoded protein: CASSPMNTEAFF. This chain links TRBV28 with TRBJ1-1; D ambiguous. Trimming took off 5 bases at V and 0 bases at J, with 4 bases between the two ends. From germline, CDR1 is MDHEN and CDR2 SYDVKM. There are 12 residues in the CDR3.